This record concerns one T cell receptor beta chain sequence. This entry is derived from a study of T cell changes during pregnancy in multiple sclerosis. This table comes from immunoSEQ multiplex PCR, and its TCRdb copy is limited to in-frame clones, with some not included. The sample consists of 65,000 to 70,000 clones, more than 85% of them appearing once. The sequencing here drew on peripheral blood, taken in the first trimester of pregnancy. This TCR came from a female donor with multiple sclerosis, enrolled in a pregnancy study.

Written as DNA, the CDR3 is TGTGCCAGCAGCGCCCCCCCAGGGTTCTTGGCCAACGTCCTGACTTTC. Translated: CASSAPPGFLANVLTF. The rearrangement uses TRBV9 and TRBJ2-6; D possibly corresponds to TRBD1 (5 bases). V was pared by 3 bases and J by 6 bases, with 16 bases between. CDR1 SGDLS and CDR2 YYNGEE come from the germline V gene. The CDR3 extends over 16 amino acids. Filled out from reference TRBV9 and TRBJ2-6, the complete variable domain reads DSGVTQTPKHLITATGQRVTLRCSPRSGDLSVYWYQQSLDQGLQFLIQYYNGEERAKGNILERFSAQQFPDLHSELNLSSLELGDSALYFCASSAPPGFLANVLTFGAGSRLTVL.